This TCR beta chain appears in the sequencing data of a study of cytomegalovirus exposure and HLA in healthy donors. About this clone itself: Its specificity is not known.

The primer mix had 60 Vbeta and 13 Jbeta primers. Clones were read by immunoSEQ multiplex PCR, and TCRdb kept only the in-frame ones, dropping some. The table shows roughly 200,000 clones, with 80% to 90% occurring only once. The length of the CDR3 is 17 residues. Germline assignment: CDR1 SQVTM and CDR2 ANQGSEA. J lost 6 bases, V lost 4 bases, and 16 bases had no gene match. The study, taken as a whole, reports: The likely explanation for a cluster of highly shared sequence variants was sequencing artifact.

Everyone who donated was a healthy bone marrow donor. The chain recombines TRBV29-1 with TRBJ2-1; TRBD2 agrees at 9 bases. Sequenced sample: PBMCs. The receptor was derived from a man aged 25 to 45 in good health and CMV-seronegative. In DNA, the CDR3 is TGCAGCGTTGCCAGGAGAGCGGGAGGTTACTACGGCAATGAGCAGTTCTTC. Translation gives CSVARRAGGYYGNEQFF.